The rows below give T cell receptor beta chains drawn from one sample of a study of T cell responses to AZD1222 COVID-19 vaccine. Produced via immunoSEQ multiplex PCR; TCRdb's table is partial and in-frame only. Altogether under 200,000 clones are present, over 85% being singletons, with the ten largest covering around 3.8%. This specimen was peripheral blood, taken on day 0 of AZD1222 vaccination. Source of these receptors: an adult in good health. CDR3s include the opening cysteine and the closing phenylalanine or tryptophan. The order of the fields is V gene, D gene, J gene, CDR3 DNA, CDR3 protein. The D gene is left open where the match is weak.

TRBV6-6	TRBD2	TRBJ2-2	TGTGCCAGCAGTCAGGCTAGCGGGAGAGTCCCTCGGGGCGGGGAGCTGTTTTTT	CASSQASGRVPRGGELFF
TRBV6-5	TRBD1	TRBJ2-7	TGTGCCAGCAGTTACGAGGACAGGGGTGGGGAGCAGTACTTC	CASSYEDRGGEQYF
TRBV4-1	TRBD1	TRBJ2-3	TGCGCCAGCACAGTAGGGGACAGACTTAACACAGATACGCAGTATTTT	CASTVGDRLNTDTQYF
TRBV5-1	.	TRBJ1-1	TGCGCCAGCAGCTCCAGGGTAGGGGACACTGAAGCTTTCTTT	CASSSRVGDTEAFF
TRBV27	TRBD1	TRBJ1-4	TGTGCCAGCAGTTTTGGGACAGTAGAAAAACTGTTTTTT	CASSFGTVEKLFF
TRBV6-5	.	TRBJ2-7	TGTGCCAGCAGTTACCTTGGGAATGGGGGATCCGAGCAGTACTTC	CASSYLGNGGSEQYF
TRBV11-2	.	TRBJ2-2	TGTGCCACACCATTGGACACAGGCTACACCGGGGAGCTGTTTTTT	CATPLDTGYTGELFF
TRBV19	TRBD1	TRBJ2-7	TGTGCCAGTAGTCAGAGACAGGGCCTCTACGAGCAGTACTTC	CASSQRQGLYEQYF
TRBV6-6	TRBD1	TRBJ1-5	TGTGCCAGCAGTTACAGGACAGGGGAGGCTCAGCCCCAGCATTTT	CASSYRTGEAQPQHF
TRBV12-3/TRBV12-4	.	TRBJ2-7	TGTGCCAGCAGCGGGGAATCCTACGAGCAGTACTTC	CASSGESYEQYF
TRBV6-5	.	TRBJ1-1	TGTGCCAGCAGTTTGGGGCTCATGGGCGGCACTGAAGCTTTCTTT	CASSLGLMGGTEAFF
TRBV7-2	.	TRBJ1-3	TGTGCCAGCAGCTTAGTCGTGATGGCAGGAAACACCATATATTTT	CASSLVVMAGNTIYF
TRBV19	TRBD1	TRBJ1-4	TGTGCCAGTAGAAGGGACAGCCTGGGAGGTGAAAAACTGTTTTTT	CASRRDSLGGEKLFF
TRBV19	.	TRBJ2-2	TGTGCCAGTAGTTACCCATTCAGCGGGGAGCTGTTTTTT	CASSYPFSGELFF
TRBV6-5	TRBD2	TRBJ2-3	TGTGCCAGCATGAGCGGGGGGGCCGGCGATACGCAGTATTTT	CASMSGGAGDTQYF
TRBV19	TRBD1	TRBJ2-1	TGTGCCAGTACCGCGGACAGGACTGTCTACTACAATGAGCAGTTCTTC	CASTADRTVYYNEQFF